The rows below give T cell receptor beta chains drawn from one sample of a study of early T cells in non-severe SARS-CoV-2 infection. TCRdb itself ran the 5' RACE reads through MiXCR, one entry per CDR3 protein. The sample carries roughly 50,000 distinct CDR3 sequences, around 8% recorded once. The material sequenced was whole blood. The receptors were sampled from an adult who was a healthcare worker with PCR-confirmed SARS-CoV-2 infection or an uninfected control (not recorded which). CDR3s include the opening cysteine and the closing phenylalanine or tryptophan. A D gene is named only where the DNA matches it firmly. Not all rows give a size; the values are once, few, many and, for expanded clones, a class.

TRBV20-1	many	TRBJ2-1	TRBD2	CSASKAGGLNEQFF	TGCAGTGCTAGTAAAGCGGGGGGGCTCAATGAGCAGTTCTTC
TRBV6-5	few	TRBJ1-4	.	CASSSLQGLGEKLFF	TGTGCCAGCAGTTCCCTACAGGGACTAGGTGAAAAACTGTTTTTT
TRBV11-2	few	TRBJ1-1	.	CASSLGGRGSATEAFF	TGTGCCAGCAGCTTAGGTGGTCGGGGATCGGCCACTGAAGCTTTCTTT
TRBV27	few	TRBJ2-1	.	CASTRAGKSYNEQFF	TGTGCCAGCACCCGAGCGGGTAAATCCTACAATGAGCAGTTCTTC
TRBV28	few	TRBJ1-2	.	CASSPGLGYTF	TGTGCCAGCAGTCCAGGGCTTGGCTACACCTTC
TRBV2	.	TRBJ2-5	TRBD2	CASSDAAGVSETQYF	TGTGCCAGCAGTGATGCAGCGGGGGTATCGGAGACCCAGTACTTC
TRBV29-1	many	TRBJ2-1	.	CSVPDYGEQFF	TGCAGCGTTCCCGACTACGGGGAGCAGTTCTTC
TRBV3-1	few	TRBJ2-1	.	CASSQVLGNEQFF	TGTGCCAGCAGCCAAGTACTAGGGAATGAGCAGTTCTTC
TRBV10-2	many	TRBJ2-1	TRBD2	CASWTSGGYEQFF	TGCGCCAGCTGGACTAGCGGGGGCTATGAGCAGTTCTTC
TRBV5-1	many	TRBJ2-3	TRBD2	CASSPIGLAGGFGRTDTQYF	TGCGCCAGCAGCCCCATCGGACTAGCGGGGGGATTCGGGAGGACAGATACGCAGTATTTT
TRBV12-3/TRBV12-4	many	TRBJ1-2	TRBD1	CASSPGQANYGYTF	TGTGCCAGCAGCCCAGGACAGGCTAACTATGGCTACACCTTC